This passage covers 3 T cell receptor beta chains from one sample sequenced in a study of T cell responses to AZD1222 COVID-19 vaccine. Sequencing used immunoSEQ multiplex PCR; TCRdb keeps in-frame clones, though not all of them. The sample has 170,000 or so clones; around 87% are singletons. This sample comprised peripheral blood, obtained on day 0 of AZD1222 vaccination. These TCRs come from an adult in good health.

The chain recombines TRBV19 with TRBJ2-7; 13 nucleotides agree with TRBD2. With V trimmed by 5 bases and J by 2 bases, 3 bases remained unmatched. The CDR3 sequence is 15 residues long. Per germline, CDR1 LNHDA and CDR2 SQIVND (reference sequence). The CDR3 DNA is TGTGCCAGTAGTGCAACTAGCGGGAGGGCCTACGAGCAGTACTTC. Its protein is CASSATSGRAYEQYF.

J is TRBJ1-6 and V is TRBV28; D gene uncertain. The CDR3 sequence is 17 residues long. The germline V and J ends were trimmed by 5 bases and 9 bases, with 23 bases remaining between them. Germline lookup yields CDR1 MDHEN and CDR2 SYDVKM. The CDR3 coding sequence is TGTGCCAGCAGTATTTACAACGAGTGGGTAGAAAGTTCACCCCTCCACTTT. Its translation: CASSIYNEWVESSPLHF.

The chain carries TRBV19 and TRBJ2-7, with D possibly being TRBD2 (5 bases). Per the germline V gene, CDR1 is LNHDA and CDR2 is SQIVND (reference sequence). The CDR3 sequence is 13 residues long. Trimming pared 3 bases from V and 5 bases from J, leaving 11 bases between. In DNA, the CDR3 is TGTGCCAGTAGTATTGACGGGATCAACGAGCAGTACTTC. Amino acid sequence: CASSIDGINEQYF.